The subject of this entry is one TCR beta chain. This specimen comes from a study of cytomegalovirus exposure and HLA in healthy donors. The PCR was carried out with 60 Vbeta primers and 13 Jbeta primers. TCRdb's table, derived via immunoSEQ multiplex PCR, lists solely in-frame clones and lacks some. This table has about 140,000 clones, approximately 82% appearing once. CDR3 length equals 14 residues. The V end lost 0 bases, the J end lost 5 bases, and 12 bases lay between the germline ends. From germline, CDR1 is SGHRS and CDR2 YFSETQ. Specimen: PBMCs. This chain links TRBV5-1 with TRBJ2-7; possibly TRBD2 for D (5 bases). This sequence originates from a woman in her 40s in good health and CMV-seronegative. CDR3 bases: TGCGCCAGCAGCTTGGGGTGGGCGCGGGACGAGCAGTACTTC. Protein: CASSLGWARDEQYF.